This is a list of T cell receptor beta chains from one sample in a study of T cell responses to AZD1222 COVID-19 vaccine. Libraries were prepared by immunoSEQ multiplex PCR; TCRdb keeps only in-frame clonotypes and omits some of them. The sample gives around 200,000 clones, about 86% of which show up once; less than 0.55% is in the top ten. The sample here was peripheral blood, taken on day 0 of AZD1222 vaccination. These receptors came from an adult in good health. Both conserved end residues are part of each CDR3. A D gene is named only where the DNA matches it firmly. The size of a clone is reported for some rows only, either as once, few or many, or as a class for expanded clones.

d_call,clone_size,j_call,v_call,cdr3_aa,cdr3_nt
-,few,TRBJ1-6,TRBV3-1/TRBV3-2,CASSQNGQNSSPLHF,TGTGCCAGCAGCCAAAACGGTCAGAATAGCTCACCCCTCCACTTT
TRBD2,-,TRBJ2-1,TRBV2,CASSLRSGSGNEQFF,TGTGCCAGCAGTCTTCGTAGCGGGAGCGGCAATGAGCAGTTCTTC
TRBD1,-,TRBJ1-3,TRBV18,CASSLGTGRNTIYF,TGTGCCAGCTCACTCGGGACAGGGAGAAACACCATATATTTT
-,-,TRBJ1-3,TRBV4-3,CASSQVGQLAGNTIYF,TGCGCCAGCAGCCAAGTGGGTCAGCTTGCTGGAAACACCATATATTTT
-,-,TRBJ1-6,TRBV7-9,CASSLASVAGETLHF,TGTGCCAGCAGCTTAGCTTCCGTCGCGGGGGAAACCCTCCACTTT
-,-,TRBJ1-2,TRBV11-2,CASSLLTRSNYGYTF,TGTGCCAGCAGCTTACTTACCCGCTCAAACTATGGCTACACCTTC
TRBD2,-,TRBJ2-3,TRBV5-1,CASSLWTSGADTQYF,TGCGCCAGCAGCTTGTGGACTAGCGGGGCCGATACGCAGTATTTT
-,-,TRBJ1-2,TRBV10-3,CAISVGRGTDGYTF,TGTGCCATCAGTGTCGGCAGGGGAACGGATGGCTACACCTTC
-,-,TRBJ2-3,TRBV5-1,CASSLALDKSLGTQYF,TGCGCCAGCAGCTTGGCCTTGGACAAGTCGTTGGGTACGCAGTATTTT
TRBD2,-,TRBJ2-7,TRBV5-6,CASSSGLAFFQQYF,TGTGCCAGCAGCTCAGGACTAGCGTTTTTTCAGCAGTACTTC
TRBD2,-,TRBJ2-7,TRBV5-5,CASNLAGGPYEQYF,TGTGCCAGCAACTTAGCGGGGGGCCCGTACGAGCAGTACTTC
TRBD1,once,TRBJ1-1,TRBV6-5,CASRGTGNTEAFF,TGTGCCAGCAGGGGGACAGGGAACACTGAAGCTTTCTTT
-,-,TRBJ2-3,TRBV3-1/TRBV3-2,CASSPRGAGSTDTQYF,TGTGCCAGCAGCCCCAGGGGGGCGGGCAGCACAGATACGCAGTATTTT
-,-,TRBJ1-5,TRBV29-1,CSVAGLTPNQPQHF,TGCAGCGTTGCGGGTTTGACCCCCAATCAGCCCCAGCATTTT